The present T cell receptor beta chain was sequenced within a study of cytomegalovirus exposure and HLA in healthy donors. 13 Jbeta primers and 60 Vbeta primers were used for the PCR. Some clones are missing from TCRdb's copy, which holds only in-frame ones; the method was immunoSEQ multiplex PCR. Found here are about 97,000 clones, about 85% of them singletons; the top ten hold around 3.9%. The CDR3 totals 13 residues. Germline V lookup: CDR1 GTSNPN, CDR2 SVGIG (reference sequence). V lost 0 bases and J 2 bases, leaving 8 bases between the germline ends. The sequencing sample was made of PBMCs. This TCR derives from a man aged 25 to 40 in good health and CMV-seronegative. This chain connects TRBV30 to TRBJ2-7, with a weak D call TRBD1 (6 bases). The CDR3, as DNA: TGTGCCTGGAGTGTAGGACAGACCTACGAGCAGTACTTC. It encodes CAWSVGQTYEQYF.